This TCR beta chain was identified in a study of CD8 T cells in Susac syndrome (dated by TCRdb to the late 2010s). For the study in its entirety: Whether CD8+ T cell activation and differentiation in Susac syndrome was antigen driven was tested using repertoire sequencing. The clonality of the CD8+ T cell repertoire was compared across over 10 healthy donors, some 14 Susac syndrome patients and 15 multiple sclerosis patients.

The full study reports these points: The TCR sequencing and HLA analysis was acknowledged to have included a relatively small number of individuals.

At the junction V is shortened by 4 bases and J by 3 bases, with 14 bases in between. The germline V gene yields SGHTS for CDR1 and YDEGEE for CDR2. From the cysteine through the phenylalanine, the CDR3 covers 14 amino acids. CDR3 DNA only is kept here, 42 bases in frame from base 1. High-throughput TCR beta sequencing profiled peripheral blood CD8+ and CD4+ T cells from healthy donors, Susac syndrome patients and multiple sclerosis patients. The multiple sclerosis controls were treatment-naive patients who had stable or active relapsing-remitting disease and met the revised McDonald criteria. Bulk CD8+ and CD4+ T cells were purified magnetically by negative isolation, whereas CD8+ TEMRA cells were enriched by FACS. Blood was collected in EDTA tubes and processed within 24 hours, with PBMCs isolated through density gradient centrifugation. PBMCs intended for TCR sequencing were frozen in liquid nitrogen and were later thawed in a 37 degrees C water bath. Purity of sorted or isolated CD4+, CD8+ and CD8+ TEMRA cells was at least 90%.

Concerning this clonotype itself: Its antigen is still unknown. Qualities for individual bases were not recorded, and no much larger clone is one base off.

RNA was extracted with the RNeasy kit and 0.5 to 1 ug was reverse transcribed using random hexamers. TCR beta CDR3 regions were amplified with the immunoSEQ multiplex PCR assay covering 54 Vbeta and 13 Jbeta segments. PCR amplification bias was corrected using a synthetic template baseline for primer optimization and computational correction. The study's own analysis went as follows. Reads were assigned to V, D and J genes according to IMGT and analyzed in immunoSEQ Analyzer, with only productive sequences retained. Clonality was calculated as one minus the Shannon entropy normalized by log2 of the number of productive unique sequences. Public and private clones were assessed among the 100 most prevalent clones of each patient and control. Susac-specific clones were defined as absent from healthy and MS cohorts, over a thousand published viral clones and other ImmuneACCESS disease sequences. TCRdb trimmed public reads at Q25 via fastp, called clones via MiXCR and kept in-frame beta chains. Rows merge per CDR3 protein into single entries with the most common DNA and genes. The V and J calls and clone size are TCRdb's, not the authors'. The sample table records hundreds of thousands of distinct CDR3 sequences; 80% to 95% of these occur just once. The leading ten clones occupy over 0.1% of the sample.

The material sequenced was CD8+ T cells from PBMCs. The V and J segments used are TRBV5-8 and TRBJ2-7; too little of a D gene remains to name it. This clonotype was sampled from a human donor with multiple sclerosis. The CDR3 region: CASSPRRLDYEQYF. The nucleotides read TGTGCCAGCAGCCCCCGGCGCTTGGACTACGAGCAGTACTTC.